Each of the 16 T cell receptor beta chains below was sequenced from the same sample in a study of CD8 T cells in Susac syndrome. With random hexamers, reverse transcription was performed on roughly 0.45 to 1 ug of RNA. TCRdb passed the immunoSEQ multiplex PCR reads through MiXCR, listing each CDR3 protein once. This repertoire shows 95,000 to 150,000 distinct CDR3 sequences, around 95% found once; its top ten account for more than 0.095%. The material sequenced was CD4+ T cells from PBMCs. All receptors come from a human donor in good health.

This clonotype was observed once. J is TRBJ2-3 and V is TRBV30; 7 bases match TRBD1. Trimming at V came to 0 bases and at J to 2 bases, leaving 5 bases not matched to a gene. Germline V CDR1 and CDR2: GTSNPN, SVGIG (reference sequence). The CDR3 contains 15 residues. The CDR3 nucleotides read TGTGCCTGGAGTGTTTTTGGGACAGCCACAGATACGCAGTATTTT. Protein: CAWSVFGTATDTQYF.

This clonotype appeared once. The CDR3 coding sequence is TGTGCCACCAGTGATACAGGGGATCTTTCCTACAATGAGCAGTTCTTC. It codes for CATSDTGDLSYNEQFF. This sequence joins TRBV24-1 and TRBJ2-1; 7 positions match TRBD1. CDR1 and CDR2 (germline): KGHDR, SFDVKD. Germline trimming cut 3 bases from V and 1 base from J; bases unmatched to any gene: 5. The CDR3 covers 16 residues.

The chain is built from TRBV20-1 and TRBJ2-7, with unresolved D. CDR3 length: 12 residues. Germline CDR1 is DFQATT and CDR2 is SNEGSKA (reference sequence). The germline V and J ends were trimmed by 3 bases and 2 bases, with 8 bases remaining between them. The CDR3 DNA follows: TGCAGTGCTAGTTCTGAAGCCTACGAGCAGTACTTC. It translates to CSASSEAYEQYF.

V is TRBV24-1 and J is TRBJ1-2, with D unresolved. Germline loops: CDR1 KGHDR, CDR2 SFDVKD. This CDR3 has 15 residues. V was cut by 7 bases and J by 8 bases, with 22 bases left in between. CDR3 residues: CATSPRVGSPGGYTF. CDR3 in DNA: TGTGCCACCAGCCCGAGAGTAGGGTCCCCCGGCGGCTACACCTTC.

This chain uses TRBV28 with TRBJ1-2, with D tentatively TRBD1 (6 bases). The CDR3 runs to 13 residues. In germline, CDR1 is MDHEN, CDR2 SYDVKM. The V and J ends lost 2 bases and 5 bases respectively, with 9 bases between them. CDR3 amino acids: CASSLQGKYGYTF. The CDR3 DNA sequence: TGTGCCAGCAGTTTACAGGGGAAGTATGGCTACACCTTC.

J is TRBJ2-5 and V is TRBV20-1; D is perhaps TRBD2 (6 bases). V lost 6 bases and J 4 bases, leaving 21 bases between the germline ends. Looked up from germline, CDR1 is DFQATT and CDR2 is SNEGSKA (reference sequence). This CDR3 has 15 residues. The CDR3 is CSATSGGGSGETQYF. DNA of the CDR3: TGCAGTGCCACCAGTGGGGGAGGTTCAGGAGAGACCCAGTACTTC.

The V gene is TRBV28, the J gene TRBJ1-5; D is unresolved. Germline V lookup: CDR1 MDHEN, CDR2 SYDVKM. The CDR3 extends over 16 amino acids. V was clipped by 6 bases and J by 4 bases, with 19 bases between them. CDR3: CASSLTQASNNQPQHF. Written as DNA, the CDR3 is TGTGCCAGCAGCTTAACCCAGGCGTCCAATAATCAGCCCCAGCATTTT.

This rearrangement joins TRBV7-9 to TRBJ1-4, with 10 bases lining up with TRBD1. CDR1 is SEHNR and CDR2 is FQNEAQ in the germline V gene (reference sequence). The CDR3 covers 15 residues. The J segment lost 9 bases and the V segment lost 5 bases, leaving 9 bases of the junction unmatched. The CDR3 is CASSPPGQGIQKLFF. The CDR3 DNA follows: TGTGCCAGCAGCCCCCCGGGACAGGGGATTCAAAAACTGTTTTTT.

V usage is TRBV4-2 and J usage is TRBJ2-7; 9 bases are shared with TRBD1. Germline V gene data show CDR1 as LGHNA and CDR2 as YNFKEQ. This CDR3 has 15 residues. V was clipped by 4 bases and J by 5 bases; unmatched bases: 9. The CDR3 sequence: CASSLDTGTGNEQYF. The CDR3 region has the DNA TGTGCCAGCAGCCTCGACACCGGGACAGGGAACGAGCAGTACTTC.

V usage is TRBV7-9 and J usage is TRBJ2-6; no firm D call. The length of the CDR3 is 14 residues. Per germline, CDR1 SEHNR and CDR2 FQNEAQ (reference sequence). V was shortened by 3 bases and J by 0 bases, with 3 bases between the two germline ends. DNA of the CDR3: TGTGCCAGCAGCTTGACCTCTGGGGCCAACGTCCTGACTTTC. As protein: CASSLTSGANVLTF.

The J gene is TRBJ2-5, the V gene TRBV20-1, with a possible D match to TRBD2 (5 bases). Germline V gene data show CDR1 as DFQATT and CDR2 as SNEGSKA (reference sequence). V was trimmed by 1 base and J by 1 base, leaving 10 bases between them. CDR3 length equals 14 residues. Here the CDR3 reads CSARVAGLQETQYF. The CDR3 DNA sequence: TGCAGTGCTAGAGTAGCCGGACTCCAAGAGACCCAGTACTTC.

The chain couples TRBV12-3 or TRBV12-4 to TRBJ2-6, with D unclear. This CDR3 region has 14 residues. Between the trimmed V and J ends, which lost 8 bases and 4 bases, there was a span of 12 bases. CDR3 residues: CASGDHVGANVLTF. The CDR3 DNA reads TGTGCCAGCGGTGACCACGTGGGGGCCAACGTCCTGACTTTC.

The CDR3: CASSPARVLDYTF. CDR3 bases: TGTGCCAGCAGCCCGGCGAGGGTACTGGACTACACCTTC. The rearrangement uses TRBV14 and TRBJ1-2; the D is unclear. Germline values: CDR1 SGHDN, CDR2 FVKESK. Trimming left V 4 bases short and J 10 bases short, with 16 bases between. CDR3 length equals 13 residues.

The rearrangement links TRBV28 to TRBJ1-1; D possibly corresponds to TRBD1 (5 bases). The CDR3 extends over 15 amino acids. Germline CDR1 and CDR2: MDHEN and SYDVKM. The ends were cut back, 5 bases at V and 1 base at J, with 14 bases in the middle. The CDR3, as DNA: TGTGCCAGCAGTGACCCCAGGGTGGCGAACACTGAAGCTTTCTTT. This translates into CASSDPRVANTEAFF.

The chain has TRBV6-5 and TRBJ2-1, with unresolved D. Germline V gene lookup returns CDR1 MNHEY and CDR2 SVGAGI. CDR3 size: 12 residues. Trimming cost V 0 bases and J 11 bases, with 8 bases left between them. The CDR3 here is CASSYSIGQQFF. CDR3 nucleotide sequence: TGTGCCAGCAGTTACTCGATTGGGCAGCAGTTCTTC.

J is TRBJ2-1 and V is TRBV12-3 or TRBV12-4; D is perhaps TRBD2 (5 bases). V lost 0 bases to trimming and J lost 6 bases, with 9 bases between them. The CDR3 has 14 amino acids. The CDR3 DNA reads TGTGCCAGCAGTTTAGCATGGGAGTCCAATGAGCAGTTCTTC. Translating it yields CASSLAWESNEQFF.